A selection of T cell receptor beta chains follows, all from one sample in a study of blood T cells in healthy people across ages. Each CDR3 protein gets one entry after TCRdb re-called the 5' RACE reads with MiXCR. Among about 1.7 million distinct CDR3 sequences, over 25% were seen once, and the ten largest hold over 7%. Sequenced sample: blood. Every receptor here comes from a woman aged 30 to 39 in good health. The CDR3 runs from the conserved cysteine through the conserved F or W. D genes are given only for firm matches. Clone size, where shown, is once, few, many, or a class for clones that have expanded.

length: 14
V: TRBV9
J: TRBJ1-6
D: .
size: few
CDR3: CASSVEVRNSPLHF
DNA: TGTGCCAGCAGCGTAGAAGTCAGGAATTCACCCCTCCACTTT

length: 15
V: TRBV7-9
J: TRBJ2-3
D: TRBD1
size: .
CDR3: CASSLWQGGTDTQYF
DNA: TGTGCCAGCAGCTTATGGCAGGGGGGCACAGATACGCAGTATTTT

length: 15
V: TRBV13
J: TRBJ1-1
D: .
size: few
CDR3: CASSAAGHPITEAFF
DNA: TGTGCCAGCAGCGCCGCTGGACACCCTATCACTGAAGCTTTCTTT

length: 18
V: TRBV11-2
J: TRBJ2-5
D: TRBD1
size: .
CDR3: CASSLGPDRGLQGETQYF
DNA: TGTGCCAGCAGCTTAGGACCGGACAGGGGTCTCCAAGGAGAGACCCAGTACTTC

length: 12
V: TRBV12-5
J: TRBJ1-1
D: .
size: few
CDR3: CASGEGFAEAFF
DNA: TGTGCTAGTGGAGAGGGGTTCGCTGAAGCTTTCTTT

length: 15
V: TRBV20-1
J: TRBJ2-5
D: TRBD1
size: few
CDR3: CSARDPGTAGETQYF
DNA: TGCAGTGCTAGAGACCCCGGGACAGCTGGGGAGACCCAGTACTTC

length: 14
V: TRBV5-1
J: TRBJ2-5
D: .
size: .
CDR3: CASRSDSIQETQYF
DNA: TGCGCCAGCAGGTCGGACAGCATCCAAGAGACCCAGTACTTC

length: 15
V: TRBV3-1
J: TRBJ2-5
D: .
size: few
CDR3: CASSLQSSALETQYF
DNA: TGTGCCAGCAGCCTCCAAAGCAGCGCCCTGGAGACCCAGTACTTC

length: 14
V: TRBV20-1
J: TRBJ2-7
D: .
size: many
CDR3: CSATTPLTAYEQYF
DNA: TGCAGTGCCACCACACCGCTGACAGCCTACGAGCAGTACTTC

length: 17
V: TRBV3-1
J: TRBJ2-3
D: .
size: .
CDR3: CASSQDAQRTTTDTQYF
DNA: TGTGCCAGCAGCCAAGACGCCCAGCGGACTACCACAGATACGCAGTATTTT

length: 12
V: TRBV20-1
J: TRBJ1-1
D: TRBD1
size: .
CDR3: CSARRGHTEAFF
DNA: TGCAGTGCTCGCAGGGGGCACACTGAAGCTTTCTTT

length: 14
V: TRBV9
J: TRBJ2-3
D: .
size: few
CDR3: CASSVLERTDTQYF
DNA: TGTGCCAGCAGCGTACTAGAGCGGACAGATACGCAGTATTTT

length: 13
V: TRBV29-1
J: TRBJ1-2
D: .
size: .
CDR3: CSVSPGADYGYTF
DNA: TGCAGCGTGTCCCCAGGGGCGGACTATGGCTACACCTTC

length: 15
V: TRBV4-1
J: TRBJ2-7
D: TRBD1
size: many
CDR3: CASSQGLGQVYEQYF
DNA: TGCGCCAGCAGCCAGGGCCTAGGACAGGTCTACGAGCAGTACTTC

length: 15
V: TRBV7-9
J: TRBJ1-5
D: .
size: few
CDR3: CASSSSSGSNQPQHF
DNA: TGTGCCAGCAGCTCGTCTTCAGGCAGCAATCAGCCCCAGCATTTT

length: 18
V: TRBV5-1
J: TRBJ1-2
D: .
size: few
CDR3: CASRMRGLQIYYPYGYTF
DNA: TGCGCCAGCAGGATGAGGGGACTCCAGATTTATTACCCTTACGGCTACACCTTC

length: 15
V: TRBV7-9
J: TRBJ2-7
D: .
size: few
CDR3: CASSFNGYPRYEQYF
DNA: TGTGCCAGCAGCTTTAATGGCTACCCTCGGTACGAGCAGTACTTC

length: 11
V: TRBV20-1
J: TRBJ2-3
D: .
size: .
CDR3: CSARPTDAQYF
DNA: TGCAGTGCTCGTCCCACAGATGCGCAGTATTTT

length: 12
V: TRBV6-6
J: TRBJ2-4
D: .
size: many
CDR3: CASSTNSNIQYF
DNA: TGTGCCAGCAGTACGAATTCGAACATTCAGTACTTC

length: 11
V: TRBV12-5
J: TRBJ2-7
D: .
size: many
CDR3: CASAGSYEQYF
DNA: TGTGCTAGTGCAGGGTCCTACGAGCAGTACTTC

length: 15
V: TRBV3-1
J: TRBJ2-1
D: .
size: .
CDR3: CASSQVLGTYNEQFF
DNA: TGTGCCAGCAGCCAAGTACTGGGGACCTACAATGAGCAGTTCTTC

length: 15
V: TRBV28
J: TRBJ2-7
D: .
size: many
CDR3: CASSATGGLNYEQYF
DNA: TGTGCCAGCAGTGCAACGGGGGGCCTGAATTACGAGCAGTACTTC

length: 14
V: TRBV5-5
J: TRBJ2-1
D: .
size: .
CDR3: CASSWGDRRNEQFF
DNA: TGTGCCAGCAGCTGGGGTGACAGGCGGAATGAGCAGTTCTTC

length: 13
V: TRBV14
J: TRBJ1-4
D: .
size: .
CDR3: CASSQDRARKLFF
DNA: TGTGCCAGCAGCCAAGACCGAGCTCGAAAACTGTTTTTT

length: 16
V: TRBV15
J: TRBJ2-7
D: TRBD1
size: .
CDR3: CATSRTGVEDSYEQYF
DNA: TGTGCCACCAGCAGGACAGGGGTTGAGGACTCCTACGAGCAGTACTTC

length: 11
V: TRBV29-1
J: TRBJ1-1
D: .
size: many
CDR3: CSVGHVGGAFF
DNA: TGCAGCGTTGGTCATGTCGGTGGGGCTTTCTTT

length: 16
V: TRBV24-1
J: TRBJ1-2
D: TRBD1
size: .
CDR3: CATSDHPTTGDYSYTF
DNA: TGTGCCACCAGTGATCACCCTACAACAGGGGACTATAGCTACACCTTC

length: 15
V: TRBV4-1
J: TRBJ2-5
D: .
size: .
CDR3: CASSQDGRNQETQYF
DNA: TGCGCCAGCAGCCAAGATGGTCGCAACCAAGAGACCCAGTACTTC

length: 13
V: TRBV6-6
J: TRBJ2-7
D: .
size: few
CDR3: CASSHETGSEQYF
DNA: TGTGCCAGCAGTCACGAAACAGGGTCCGAGCAGTACTTC

length: 17
V: TRBV7-9
J: TRBJ2-7
D: .
size: few
CDR3: CASSPVGGLRSTYEQYF
DNA: TGTGCCAGCAGCCCAGTGGGGGGTCTGAGGTCCACCTACGAGCAGTACTTC

length: 15
V: TRBV15
J: TRBJ1-5
D: .
size: .
CDR3: CAPGADPRSNQPQHF
DNA: TGTGCCCCCGGTGCAGATCCTCGTAGCAATCAGCCCCAGCATTTT

length: 16
V: TRBV20-1
J: TRBJ2-1
D: TRBD2
size: few
CDR3: CSASFSGRVSYNEQFF
DNA: TGCAGTGCTAGTTTCAGCGGGAGGGTGTCCTACAATGAGCAGTTCTTC

length: 13
V: TRBV7-2
J: TRBJ2-7
D: .
size: .
CDR3: CASSPSSNYEQYF
DNA: TGTGCCAGCAGCCCCTCTAGCAACTACGAGCAGTACTTC

length: 16
V: TRBV5-1
J: TRBJ2-3
D: TRBD2
size: .
CDR3: CASSLAAGAPTDTQYF
DNA: TGCGCCAGCAGCTTGGCCGCGGGAGCGCCCACAGATACGCAGTATTTT

length: 14
V: TRBV11-2
J: TRBJ2-3
D: .
size: once
CDR3: CASSLSRAADTQYF
DNA: TGTGCCAGCAGCTTAAGCAGGGCCGCGGATACGCAGTATTTT

length: 15
V: TRBV6-2/TRBV6-3
J: TRBJ2-1
D: TRBD1
size: many
CDR3: CASSGRTGGLDEQFF
DNA: TGTGCCAGCAGTGGCCGGACAGGGGGTCTCGATGAGCAGTTCTTC

length: 15
V: TRBV5-1
J: TRBJ2-1
D: .
size: .
CDR3: CASSGGELGYNEQFF
DNA: TGCGCCAGCAGCGGAGGGGAGTTGGGCTACAATGAGCAGTTCTTC

length: 15
V: TRBV7-2
J: TRBJ2-3
D: .
size: .
CDR3: CASSLEPLSTDTQYF
DNA: TGTGCCAGCAGCTTAGAACCTCTTAGCACAGATACGCAGTATTTT

length: 17
V: TRBV10-3
J: TRBJ2-6
D: .
size: .
CDR3: CAISEFLQVSGANVLTF
DNA: TGTGCCATCAGTGAGTTCCTACAGGTCTCTGGGGCCAACGTCCTGACTTTC

length: 17
V: TRBV7-9
J: TRBJ2-1
D: .
size: .
CDR3: CASSGPRWTDDYNEQFF
DNA: TGTGCCAGCAGCGGCCCCCGCTGGACCGATGATTACAATGAGCAGTTCTTC